These T cell receptor beta chains were read from a single sample in a study of technical replicates of blood from a handful of donors. Sequencing used immunoSEQ multiplex PCR; TCRdb keeps in-frame clones, though not all of them. Of tens of thousands of clones listed, around 90% are singletons. The material sequenced was PBMCs. Receptor source: a human donor in good health. Some clones in this sample may be carry-over from other donors' samples. CDR3s include the opening cysteine and the closing phenylalanine or tryptophan. D genes are given only for firm matches. Clone size is stated in some rows and not others, as once, few, many or a class when expanded.

v_call: TRBV18
clone_size: NA
cdr3_length: 14
d_call: NA
j_call: TRBJ2-5
cdr3_aa: CASSTQGPRETQYF
cdr3_nt: TGTGCCAGCTCAACCCAGGGCCCGAGGGAGACCCAGTACTTC

v_call: TRBV7-2
clone_size: NA
cdr3_length: 16
d_call: TRBD2
j_call: TRBJ2-2
cdr3_aa: CASSFLAGGPRGELFF
cdr3_nt: TGTGCCAGCAGCTTTCTCGCGGGGGGGCCTAGGGGGGAGCTGTTTTTT

v_call: TRBV4-1
clone_size: once
cdr3_length: 16
d_call: TRBD1
j_call: TRBJ1-3
cdr3_aa: CASRRWDSPSGNTIYF
cdr3_nt: TGCGCCAGCAGACGTTGGGACAGCCCCTCTGGAAACACCATATATTTT

v_call: TRBV18
clone_size: once
cdr3_length: 15
d_call: NA
j_call: TRBJ1-5
cdr3_aa: CASSSETLSNQPQHF
cdr3_nt: TGTGCCAGCTCATCTGAGACACTTAGCAATCAGCCCCAGCATTTT

v_call: TRBV6-1
clone_size: NA
cdr3_length: 12
d_call: NA
j_call: TRBJ1-3
cdr3_aa: CASSLRVNTIYF
cdr3_nt: TGTGCCAGCAGCCTACGGGTCAACACCATATATTTT

v_call: TRBV29-1
clone_size: once
cdr3_length: 14
d_call: NA
j_call: TRBJ2-2
cdr3_aa: CSGAGTGNTGELFF
cdr3_nt: TGCAGCGGGGCCGGGACTGGGAACACCGGGGAGCTGTTTTTT

v_call: TRBV2
clone_size: few
cdr3_length: 14
d_call: TRBD1
j_call: TRBJ1-1
cdr3_aa: CASRDRVANTEAFF
cdr3_nt: TGTGCCAGCAGAGACAGGGTTGCGAACACTGAAGCTTTCTTT

v_call: TRBV2
clone_size: few
cdr3_length: 18
d_call: TRBD1
j_call: TRBJ1-4
cdr3_aa: CASSVRDRVRSSNEKLFF
cdr3_nt: TGTGCCAGCAGCGTCCGGGACAGGGTCAGGTCGTCTAATGAAAAACTGTTTTTT

v_call: TRBV29-1
clone_size: NA
cdr3_length: 14
d_call: TRBD1
j_call: TRBJ2-3
cdr3_aa: CSVHGQVRTDTQYF
cdr3_nt: TGCAGCGTTCATGGACAGGTCAGAACAGATACGCAGTATTTT

v_call: TRBV27
clone_size: NA
cdr3_length: 15
d_call: NA
j_call: TRBJ1-2
cdr3_aa: CASSLSPGGGYGYTF
cdr3_nt: TGTGCCAGCAGTTTATCACCCGGGGGAGGGTATGGCTACACCTTC

v_call: TRBV2
clone_size: NA
cdr3_length: 14
d_call: NA
j_call: TRBJ2-1
cdr3_aa: CASSEGRGTNEQFF
cdr3_nt: TGTGCCAGCAGTGAAGGTCGGGGGACGAATGAGCAGTTCTTC

v_call: TRBV30
clone_size: once
cdr3_length: 12
d_call: NA
j_call: TRBJ1-5
cdr3_aa: CAWSVQGQPQHF
cdr3_nt: TGTGCCTGGAGTGTACAGGGCCAGCCCCAGCATTTT

v_call: TRBV29-1
clone_size: NA
cdr3_length: 11
d_call: NA
j_call: TRBJ2-7
cdr3_aa: CSGQQGFEQYF
cdr3_nt: TGCAGCGGTCAACAGGGATTCGAGCAGTACTTC

v_call: TRBV5-1
clone_size: NA
cdr3_length: 17
d_call: TRBD2
j_call: TRBJ2-2
cdr3_aa: CASSSMTSGRFTGELFF
cdr3_nt: TGCGCCAGCAGCTCAATGACTAGCGGGAGGTTCACCGGGGAGCTGTTTTTT

v_call: TRBV5-8
clone_size: NA
cdr3_length: 13
d_call: NA
j_call: TRBJ1-4
cdr3_aa: CASIPAGNEKLFF
cdr3_nt: TGTGCCAGCATCCCCGCAGGGAATGAAAAACTGTTTTTT

v_call: TRBV5-1
clone_size: NA
cdr3_length: 13
d_call: NA
j_call: TRBJ1-4
cdr3_aa: CASRTGREEKLFF
cdr3_nt: TGCGCCAGCAGGACGGGCCGGGAAGAAAAACTGTTTTTT

v_call: TRBV18
clone_size: NA
cdr3_length: 16
d_call: NA
j_call: TRBJ2-7
cdr3_aa: CASSPGLNRESSEQYF
cdr3_nt: TGTGCCAGCTCACCTGGCCTAAACAGGGAGAGCTCCGAGCAGTACTTC

v_call: TRBV5-1
clone_size: NA
cdr3_length: 18
d_call: TRBD1
j_call: TRBJ2-5
cdr3_aa: CASSYSGTGVKSDETQYF
cdr3_nt: TGCGCCAGCAGCTACTCCGGGACAGGGGTTAAATCTGACGAGACCCAGTACTTC

v_call: TRBV2
clone_size: NA
cdr3_length: 17
d_call: NA
j_call: TRBJ2-5
cdr3_aa: CASSEMGASRRRETQYF
cdr3_nt: TGTGCCAGCAGTGAAATGGGGGCGTCTCGCCGCCGGGAGACCCAGTACTTC

v_call: TRBV4-2
clone_size: NA
cdr3_length: 14
d_call: NA
j_call: TRBJ2-3
cdr3_aa: CASSSGASTDTQYF
cdr3_nt: TGTGCCAGCAGTTCTGGGGCTAGCACAGATACGCAGTATTTT

v_call: TRBV5-4
clone_size: NA
cdr3_length: 15
d_call: TRBD1
j_call: TRBJ1-4
cdr3_aa: CASSLPGQGNEKLFF
cdr3_nt: TGTGCCAGCAGCCTACCGGGACAGGGGAATGAAAAACTGTTTTTT

v_call: TRBV7-9
clone_size: NA
cdr3_length: 14
d_call: TRBD1
j_call: TRBJ1-2
cdr3_aa: CASNKGQGIGGYTF
cdr3_nt: TGTGCCAGCAACAAAGGACAGGGCATAGGTGGCTACACCTTC

v_call: TRBV4-3
clone_size: NA
cdr3_length: 14
d_call: TRBD1
j_call: TRBJ1-2
cdr3_aa: CASSREQGLEGYTF
cdr3_nt: TGCGCCAGCAGCCGAGAACAGGGGTTGGAAGGCTACACCTTC

v_call: TRBV2
clone_size: NA
cdr3_length: 10
d_call: NA
j_call: TRBJ2-7
cdr3_aa: CASKRDEQYF
cdr3_nt: TGTGCCAGCAAGAGGGACGAGCAGTACTTC

v_call: TRBV4-1
clone_size: NA
cdr3_length: 15
d_call: NA
j_call: TRBJ1-5
cdr3_aa: CASSHNSGRDQPQHF
cdr3_nt: TGCGCCAGCAGCCACAACTCAGGGCGTGATCAGCCCCAGCATTTT

v_call: TRBV6-6
clone_size: NA
cdr3_length: 14
d_call: NA
j_call: TRBJ2-7
cdr3_aa: CASSSNPRGYEQYF
cdr3_nt: TGTGCCAGCAGTTCGAACCCCCGGGGCTACGAGCAGTACTTC

v_call: TRBV5-4
clone_size: NA
cdr3_length: 16
d_call: NA
j_call: TRBJ2-1
cdr3_aa: CASSVGIKSSYNEQFF
cdr3_nt: TGTGCCAGCAGCGTGGGAATTAAGAGCTCCTACAATGAGCAGTTCTTC

v_call: TRBV2
clone_size: NA
cdr3_length: 15
d_call: TRBD1
j_call: TRBJ2-2
cdr3_aa: CASSGVQGQTGELFF
cdr3_nt: TGTGCCAGCAGCGGAGTACAGGGGCAGACCGGGGAGCTGTTTTTT

v_call: TRBV19
clone_size: NA
cdr3_length: 14
d_call: TRBD1
j_call: TRBJ2-5
cdr3_aa: CASSLGQGRKTQYF
cdr3_nt: TGTGCCAGTAGTTTAGGACAGGGGAGGAAGACCCAGTACTTC

v_call: TRBV4-3
clone_size: NA
cdr3_length: 13
d_call: NA
j_call: TRBJ1-2
cdr3_aa: CASSQDGRYGYTF
cdr3_nt: TGCGCCAGCAGCCAAGATGGGAGATATGGCTACACCTTC

v_call: TRBV29-1
clone_size: NA
cdr3_length: 13
d_call: NA
j_call: TRBJ2-3
cdr3_aa: CSVGTGGTDTQYF
cdr3_nt: TGCAGCGTTGGGACGGGGGGCACAGATACGCAGTATTTT

v_call: TRBV7-6
clone_size: NA
cdr3_length: 16
d_call: TRBD1
j_call: TRBJ2-3
cdr3_aa: CASSLGTGNGPDTQYF
cdr3_nt: TGTGCCAGCAGCTTAGGGACAGGGAACGGCCCAGATACGCAGTATTTT

v_call: TRBV5-1
clone_size: few
cdr3_length: 14
d_call: NA
j_call: TRBJ1-1
cdr3_aa: CASSILPGVTEAFF
cdr3_nt: TGCGCCAGCAGCATCCTTCCGGGGGTGACTGAAGCTTTCTTT

v_call: TRBV6-5
clone_size: NA
cdr3_length: 15
d_call: NA
j_call: TRBJ1-2
cdr3_aa: CASSSRTATNYGYTF
cdr3_nt: TGTGCCAGCAGTTCCCGGACTGCTACTAACTATGGCTACACCTTC

v_call: TRBV10-2
clone_size: NA
cdr3_length: 13
d_call: NA
j_call: TRBJ2-7
cdr3_aa: CASSVNTGNEQYF
cdr3_nt: TGCGCCAGCAGTGTTAATACAGGGAACGAGCAGTACTTC

v_call: TRBV10-3
clone_size: NA
cdr3_length: 16
d_call: TRBD2
j_call: TRBJ2-2
cdr3_aa: CAISRTSGEDTGELFF
cdr3_nt: TGTGCCATCAGCCGGACTAGCGGGGAGGACACCGGGGAGCTGTTTTTT

v_call: TRBV4-2
clone_size: NA
cdr3_length: 19
d_call: TRBD2
j_call: TRBJ2-3
cdr3_aa: CASGWELAGRHNSTDTQYF
cdr3_nt: TGTGCCAGCGGATGGGAACTAGCGGGGAGGCATAATAGCACAGATACGCAGTATTTT

v_call: TRBV9
clone_size: NA
cdr3_length: 15
d_call: TRBD2
j_call: TRBJ2-1
cdr3_aa: CASSVGLAVYNEQFF
cdr3_nt: TGTGCCAGCAGCGTTGGACTAGCGGTTTACAATGAGCAGTTCTTC

v_call: TRBV2
clone_size: NA
cdr3_length: 13
d_call: NA
j_call: TRBJ2-5
cdr3_aa: CASGRGERQTQYF
cdr3_nt: TGTGCCAGCGGTAGGGGCGAGCGTCAGACCCAGTACTTC